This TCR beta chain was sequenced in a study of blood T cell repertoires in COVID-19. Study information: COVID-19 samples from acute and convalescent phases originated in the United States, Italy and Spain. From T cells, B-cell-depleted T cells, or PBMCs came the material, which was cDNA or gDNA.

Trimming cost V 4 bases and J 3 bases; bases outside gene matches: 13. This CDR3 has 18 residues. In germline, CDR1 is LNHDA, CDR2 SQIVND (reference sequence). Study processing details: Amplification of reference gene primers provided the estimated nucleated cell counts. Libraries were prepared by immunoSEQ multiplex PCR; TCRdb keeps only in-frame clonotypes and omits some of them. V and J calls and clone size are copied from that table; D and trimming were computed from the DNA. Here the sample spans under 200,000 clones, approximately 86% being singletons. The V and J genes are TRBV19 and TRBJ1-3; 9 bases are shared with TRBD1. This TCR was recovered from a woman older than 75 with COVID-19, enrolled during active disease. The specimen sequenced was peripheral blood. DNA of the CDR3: TGTGCCAGTAGTAACCCCTCCCAAGGACAGGGGCTTGGAAACACCATATATTTT. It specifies CASSNPSQGQGLGNTIYF. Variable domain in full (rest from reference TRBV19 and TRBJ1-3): DGGITQSPKYLFRKEGQNVTLSCEQNLNHDAMYWYRQDPGQGLRLIYYSQIVNDFQKGDIAEGYSVSREKKESFPLTVTSAQKNPTAFYLCASSNPSQGQGLGNTIYFGEGSWLTVV.